These 28 T cell receptor beta chains share one sample of origin, sequenced in a study of identical twins (dated by TCRdb to 2016 to 2017). The method was 5' RACE. Sequencer: Illumina HiSeq 2000. TCRdb trimmed the raw reads at Q25, called clones with MiXCR and kept productive beta chains. Rows are unified per CDR3 protein, each entry keeping the most common DNA and genes. The sample table contains around 300,000 distinct CDR3 sequences; only one count was recorded for more than 6.5% of them. Of the sample, less than 2.5% falls within the top ten clones. The same data also contributed to another study, on yellow fever vaccine responses in identical twins.

Sequences were obtained from memory (CD45RO+) T cells sorted from blood. The label giving this sample's cell subset or site can be read as: CD45RO+ enriched T cells. The receptors stem from a woman aged 18-29 years in good health.

This clonotype was seen ten or more times. The gene calls are TRBV4-1 and TRBJ2-5; possibly TRBD2 for D (7 bases). The CDR3 is 16 amino acids. The V and J ends lost 2 bases and 1 base respectively, with 14 bases between them. CDR1 is MGHRA and CDR2 is YSYEKL in the germline V gene. CDR3 in amino acids: CASSQTGGPIQETQYF. CDR3 DNA: TGCGCCAGCAGCCAAACCGGGGGGCCTATCCAAGAGACCCAGTACTTC.

Ten or more counts support this clonotype. The rearrangement links TRBV12-3 or TRBV12-4 to TRBJ1-1, with 9 bases fitting TRBD1. The CDR3 extends over 15 amino acids. The trim removed 1 base at V and 4 bases at J, leaving 4 bases unmatched. CDR3 in amino acids: CASSLGTGVGTEAFF. The CDR3 coding sequence is TGTGCCAGCAGTTTAGGGACAGGGGTGGGCACTGAAGCTTTCTTT.

The chain joins TRBV28 to TRBJ1-1; D gene unclear. V lost 7 bases and J lost 5, with 8 bases in between. Germline assignment: CDR1 MDHEN and CDR2 SYDVKM. This CDR3 contains 11 residues. The DNA for the CDR3 is TGTGCCAGCAAGGGAGGGACTGAAGCTTTCTTT. It yields the protein CASKGGTEAFF.

In its sample, this clonotype was seen a few times. The chain has TRBV11-3 and TRBJ2-1, with 11 bases that match TRBD2. The CDR3 spans 15 residues. Trimming removed 2 bases from V and 4 bases from J; junction bases left unmatched: 1. CDR1 and CDR2 (germline): SGHNT, YENEEA. This CDR3 reads CASSLIAGGYNEQFF. CDR3 in DNA: TGTGCCAGCAGCTTAATAGCGGGAGGGTACAATGAGCAGTTCTTC.

This sequence joins TRBV11-2 and TRBJ2-1, with D hard to call. Germline loops: CDR1 SGHAT, CDR2 FQNNGV. V lost 0 bases and J lost 4, with 13 bases in between. The length of the CDR3 is 16 residues. The CDR3 DNA is TGTGCCAGCAGCTTAGAGGAGCTGCCAAGGTACAATGAGCAGTTCTTC. It specifies CASSLEELPRYNEQFF.

This clonotype was detected many times. This chain links TRBV12-3 or TRBV12-4 with TRBJ2-3; D remains ambiguous. The ends were cut back, 5 bases at V and 6 bases at J, with 9 bases in the middle. The CDR3 has 12 residues. DNA for the CDR3: TGTGCCAGCAGTACCTCTGCGGATACGCAGTATTTT. Its translation is CASSTSADTQYF.

This clonotype was counted a few times. This chain connects TRBV6-1 to TRBJ2-1; TRBD2 matches 12 bases. CDR3 length equals 18 residues. Germline V CDR1 and CDR2: MNHNS, SASEGT. J gave up 1 base and V 8 bases, and 12 bases lay outside the gene matches. In nucleotides, the CDR3 is TGTGCCAGCCAGGGGCTAGCGGGGGGGCGGGGTTCCTACAATGAGCAGTTCTTC. Protein: CASQGLAGGRGSYNEQFF.

In this sample, this clonotype turned up many times. The genes are TRBV27 and TRBJ1-1; D unresolved. CDR3 length: 13 amino acids. Germline V CDR1 and CDR2: MNHEY, SMNVEV (reference sequence). V was trimmed by 6 bases and J by 5 bases, leaving 13 bases between them. The chain's CDR3 is CASRRWERTEAFF. Written as DNA, the CDR3 is TGTGCCAGCAGGCGGTGGGAGCGTACTGAAGCTTTCTTT.

The J gene is TRBJ2-1, the V gene TRBV10-3; D is unresolved. Germline CDR1 and CDR2: ENHRY and SYGVKD. The CDR3 runs to 12 residues. V lost 4 bases and J lost 1, with 2 bases in between. The CDR3 DNA reads TGTGCCATCAGTGGTTCCTACAATGAGCAGTTCTTC. Protein sequence: CAISGSYNEQFF.

This clonotype was counted many times. This rearrangement joins TRBV12-3 or TRBV12-4 to TRBJ2-7, with 8 bases matching TRBD1. Losses at the gene ends were 5 bases for V and 6 bases for J; bases not matched to a gene: 3. This CDR3 is 12 amino acids long. In DNA form, the CDR3 reads TGTGCCAGCAGTCCAGGGGGCGGCGAGCAGTACTTC. Amino acid sequence: CASSPGGGEQYF.

This clonotype was recorded a few times. The chain uses TRBV7-6 and TRBJ2-5; D remains unclear. V was clipped by 4 bases and J by 4 bases, with 19 bases between them. The CDR3 spans 16 residues. Germline loops: CDR1 SGHVS, CDR2 FNYEAQ. The CDR3 protein is CASSYLEPRWRETQYF. The CDR3 nucleotides read TGTGCCAGCAGCTACCTCGAGCCCCGGTGGCGAGAGACCCAGTACTTC.

This clonotype was counted many times. The V call is TRBV4-1, the J call TRBJ1-1, with no clear D. The CDR3 totals 16 residues. V shed 1 base and J shed 5 bases, with 17 bases lying between them. Germline CDR1 is MGHRA and CDR2 is YSYEKL. CDR3 sequence reads: CASSQAIDVPRTEAFF. DNA of the CDR3: TGCGCCAGCAGCCAAGCCATAGACGTCCCGAGAACTGAAGCTTTCTTT.

The sample holds a few counts of this clonotype. The genes are TRBV27 and TRBJ2-1, with D unclear. Trimming removed 6 bases from V and 2 bases from J, with 20 bases in between. Germline values: CDR1 MNHEY, CDR2 SMNVEV (reference sequence). The length of the CDR3 is 17 residues. In DNA form, the CDR3 reads TGTGCCAGCAGCCCTCTGGGCAGCCCCAACCCCTACAATGAGCAGTTCTTC. Protein product: CASSPLGSPNPYNEQFF.

This clonotype occurred many times. V is TRBV5-1 and J is TRBJ2-7; 9 bases fit TRBD1. V shed 3 bases and J 1 base; nucleotides not matched to a gene: 5. This CDR3 spans 15 amino acids. Per the germline V gene, CDR1 is SGHRS and CDR2 is YFSETQ. CDR3: CASSSSGTGSYEQYF. CDR3 DNA: TGCGCCAGCAGCTCCTCCGGGACAGGGTCCTACGAGCAGTACTTC.

The chain combines TRBV20-1 with TRBJ2-7; D tentatively reads TRBD1 or TRBD2 (6 bases each). With 3 bases removed from V and 3 bases from J, the gap between germline ends came to 15 bases. The CDR3 consists of 14 residues. Per the germline V gene, CDR1 is DFQATT and CDR2 is SNEGSKA (reference sequence). For the CDR3, the DNA is TGCAGTGCTAGCCCGGGGGCGGCCATCTACGAGCAGTACGTC. Its translation: CSASPGAAIYEQYV.

The chain uses TRBV7-2 and TRBJ2-5; 12 bases map to TRBD2. The germline V gene encodes CDR1 SGHTA and CDR2 FQGNSA. The CDR3 length is 14 residues. J lost 5 bases, V lost 8 bases, and 6 bases had no gene match. The CDR3 reads CASGLAGGPETQYF. The CDR3 nucleotides are TGTGCCAGCGGCCTAGCGGGGGGGCCGGAGACCCAGTACTTC.

The chain couples TRBV5-6 to TRBJ2-1; possibly TRBD2 for D (6 bases). Germline V gene sequence: CDR1 SGHDT, CDR2 YYEEEE. The V end was cut by 1 base, the J end by 8 bases, with 13 bases between. The CDR3 totals 14 residues. The CDR3 here is CASSLPVGGHEQFF. In nucleotides, the CDR3 is TGTGCCAGCAGCTTGCCTGTGGGGGGTCATGAGCAGTTCTTC.

This clonotype turned up a few times. The chain recombines TRBV27 with TRBJ1-6, with 9 bases fitting TRBD1. The J segment lost 5 bases and the V segment lost 5 bases, leaving 16 bases of the junction unmatched. The CDR3 spans 19 residues. The germline gives CDR1 MNHEY, CDR2 SMNVEV (reference sequence). The CDR3 loop is CASSAGTGWRGLDNSPLHF. The CDR3 DNA sequence: TGTGCCAGCAGTGCCGGGACAGGGTGGAGGGGCCTGGATAATTCACCCCTCCACTTT.

This clonotype was counted many times. The rearrangement links TRBV3-1 to TRBJ1-3; 9 bases fit TRBD1. J gave up 0 bases and V 5 bases, and 2 bases lay outside the gene matches. Looked up from germline, CDR1 is LGHDT and CDR2 is YNNKEL (reference sequence). This CDR3 has 15 amino acids. The CDR3: CASSEGQGSGNTIYF. The CDR3 DNA reads as TGTGCCAGCAGCGAGGGACAGGGCTCTGGAAACACCATATATTTT.

There are a few counts of this clonotype. This chain links TRBV6-1 with TRBJ1-3; a possible D gene is TRBD1 (6 bases). Trimming cost V 5 bases and J 8 bases, with 16 bases left between them. Germline V gene data show CDR1 as MNHNS and CDR2 as SASEGT. The CDR3 is 14 residues long. The CDR3: CASSQDSRRDTIYF. CDR3 in DNA: TGTGCCAGCAGTCAGGACAGTCGCCGCGACACCATATATTTT.

This clonotype appeared a few times. The V call is TRBV20-1, the J call TRBJ2-7; D uncertain. With 0 bases removed from V and 6 bases from J, the gap between germline ends came to 21 bases. From germline, CDR1 is DFQATT and CDR2 SNEGSKA (reference sequence). The CDR3 runs to 16 residues. The CDR3 loop reads CSARDLGFNPNPEQYF. As DNA, the CDR3 is TGCAGTGCTAGAGATCTCGGCTTCAACCCCAACCCCGAGCAGTACTTC.

The sample holds a few counts of this clonotype. The chain's CDR3 is CASSGTPATNEKLFF. Written as DNA, the CDR3 is TGTGCCAGCAGTGGGACTCCTGCAACTAATGAAAAACTGTTTTTT. The rearrangement links TRBV6-1 to TRBJ1-4; D is ambiguous. Germline V CDR1 and CDR2: MNHNS, SASEGT. This CDR3 comprises 15 residues. Trimming pared 4 bases from V and 0 bases from J, leaving 9 bases between.

This clonotype was seen a few times. The rearrangement links TRBV5-6 to TRBJ2-5; D is unresolved. From germline, CDR1 is SGHDT and CDR2 YYEEEE. This CDR3 has 13 residues. V dropped 2 bases and J dropped 3 bases, with 8 bases sitting between them. This CDR3 is CASSFWNEETQYF. The CDR3 region has the DNA TGTGCCAGCAGCTTTTGGAACGAAGAGACCCAGTACTTC.

The gene calls are TRBV29-1 and TRBJ2-7; D ambiguous. The CDR3 extends over 12 amino acids. The V and J ends lost 5 bases and 0 bases respectively, with 8 bases between them. Germline-derived CDR1 and CDR2 are SQVTM and ANQGSEA. The CDR3 spells CSVSGSSYEQYF. In DNA, the CDR3 is TGCAGCGTTTCCGGTAGCTCCTACGAGCAGTACTTC.

In this sample, this clonotype turned up a few times. This chain connects TRBV5-1 to TRBJ2-7; tentatively, D is TRBD2 (6 bases). The germline V and J ends were trimmed by 4 bases and 2 bases, with 13 bases remaining between them. This CDR3 is built from 14 residues. The germline V gene has CDR1 SGHRS and CDR2 YFSETQ. In nucleotides, the CDR3 is TGCGCCAGCAGCGGTACCGGGACTGCCTACGAGCAGTACTTC. This sequence encodes CASSGTGTAYEQYF.

Ten or more counts support this clonotype. The J gene is TRBJ2-7, the V gene TRBV12-3 or TRBV12-4; possible D gene TRBD2, 5 bases. The CDR3 totals 16 residues. V gave up 1 base and J gave up 4 bases, with 17 bases separating them. CDR3 nucleotide sequence: TGTGCCAGCAGTTTAGGATCGGGGTACGGCGAATACGAGCAGTACTTC. Translated, it gives CASSLGSGYGEYEQYF.

This sequence joins TRBV28 and TRBJ1-1, with D unresolved. This CDR3 has 13 amino acids. Germline V gene lookup returns CDR1 MDHEN and CDR2 SYDVKM. Trimming took off 7 bases at V and 0 bases at J, with 9 bases between the two ends. CDR3 sequence reads: CASTTTLNTEAFF. CDR3 nucleotides: TGTGCCAGCACCACGACATTGAACACTGAAGCTTTCTTT.

The V and J genes are TRBV28 and TRBJ2-3, with 9 bases matching TRBD2. The germline V gene has CDR1 MDHEN and CDR2 SYDVKM. This CDR3 is built from 15 residues. The V and J ends lost 6 bases and 2 bases, in that order; junction bases with no gene match: 6. In DNA, the CDR3 is TGTGCCAGCAGCCCAGGGACTAGCCACACAGATACGCAGTATTTT. Translated, it gives CASSPGTSHTDTQYF.